One T cell receptor (beta chain) is described in this entry. The antigen is not known. Reverse transcription of extracted RNA yielded cDNA, which provided the sequencing template. Clones were sequenced by immunoSEQ multiplex PCR, and TCRdb holds only the in-frame ones, with some missing. The data contain roughly 120,000 clones, about 50% of them singletons. CDR1 GTSNPN and CDR2 SVGIG come from the germline V gene (reference sequence). V was trimmed by 4 bases and J by 0 bases, leaving 18 bases between them. The length of the CDR3 is 16 residues. This sample was included in a study of CD8+ T cells in alopecia areata. The treatment was: oral pan-JAK inhibitor, 5-10 mg twice daily. Overall study results and limits: Numerous expanded lesional clones remained in scalp and blood during tofacitinib.

The rearrangement joins TRBV30 to TRBJ1-1; the D is unclear. The TCR sequence derives from a human donor with alopecia areata. Here the sequenced sample was CD4+ T cells sorted from blood, taken at week 4, from a patient treated with tofacitinib. This chain's CDR3 is CAWNLVRRTMNTEAFF. CDR3 bases: TGTGCCTGGAACCTGGTGCGACGTACGATGAACACTGAAGCTTTCTTT.